The 12 T cell receptor beta chains listed next were all sequenced from one sample in a study of identifying expanded T cells in peripheral blood. Clones were read by immunoSEQ multiplex PCR, and TCRdb kept only the in-frame ones, dropping some. The sample contains around 94,000 clones, around 89% of which appear only once. Specimen: blood. Receptors originate from a person between 18 and 75 years old in good health.

The chain carries TRBV5-5 and TRBJ1-6; D is uncertain. Trimming removed 0 bases at V and 4 bases at J, with 5 bases between. Germline V lookup: CDR1 SGHKS, CDR2 YYEKEE (reference sequence). The CDR3 runs to 14 residues. The CDR3, as DNA: TGTGCCAGCAGCTTGGCACAGTATAATTCACCCCTCCACTTT. It yields the protein CASSLAQYNSPLHF.

The chain couples TRBV15 to TRBJ2-7; TRBD2 agrees at 10 bases. The germline V gene has CDR1 LNHNV and CDR2 YYDKDF (reference sequence). V was clipped by 0 bases and J by 3 bases; unmatched bases: 2. The CDR3 is 15 amino acids. The CDR3 sequence is CATSRETSGNYEQYF. Here the CDR3 DNA reads TGTGCCACCAGCAGAGAAACTAGCGGGAACTACGAGCAGTACTTC.

This chain connects TRBV7-3 to TRBJ2-3; the match to TRBD2 covers 8 bases. Germline V gene data show CDR1 as SGHTA and CDR2 as FQGTGA. The CDR3 is 17 amino acids. Unmatched junction bases numbered 12, after V lost 6 bases and J lost 1 base. CDR3 protein: CASSAAGEAGGTDTQYF. In DNA form, the CDR3 reads TGTGCCAGCAGTGCAGCGGGAGAAGCGGGGGGCACAGATACGCAGTATTTT.

The genes are TRBV19 and TRBJ1-3; tentatively, D is TRBD1 (5 bases). This CDR3 contains 14 residues. Trimming removed 6 bases from V and 4 bases from J, with 13 bases in between. CDR1 and CDR2 from the germline V gene are LNHDA and SQIVND (reference sequence). The DNA for the CDR3 is TGTGCCAGTAGACGAGGGGCTGAAGGAAACACCATATATTTT. Protein product: CASRRGAEGNTIYF.

Of note for this clone: Different DNA sequences within this sample yield the same CDR3. The chain couples TRBV7-2 to TRBJ2-7, with D uncertain. The CDR3 spans 13 residues. CDR1 SGHTA and CDR2 FQGNSA come from the germline V gene. V was pared by 5 bases and J by 1 base, with 9 bases between. The CDR3 bases are TGTGCCAGCAGCCTAGGACGGTCCTACGAGCAGTACTTC. Amino acid sequence: CASSLGRSYEQYF.

The chain has TRBV4-2 and TRBJ2-7; TRBD1 matches 7 bases. J was trimmed by 2 bases and V by 0 bases; bases with no gene match: 7. The CDR3 consists of 16 residues. CDR1 LGHNA and CDR2 YNFKEQ come from the germline V gene. CDR3: CASSQESGTGAYEQYF. DNA for the CDR3: TGTGCCAGCAGCCAAGAGTCGGGTACAGGGGCCTACGAGCAGTACTTC.

The chain employs TRBV28 and TRBJ2-6; D is perhaps TRBD1 (6 bases). CDR1 and CDR2 (germline): MDHEN, SYDVKM. There are 18 residues in the CDR3. The V and J ends lost 6 bases and 0 bases respectively, with 18 bases between them. The CDR3 loop reads CASSLTGPQLSGANVLTF. Written as DNA, the CDR3 is TGTGCCAGCAGCTTGACAGGTCCCCAGCTCTCTGGGGCCAACGTCCTGACTTTC.

The gene calls are TRBV28 and TRBJ2-5, with 10 bases matching TRBD2. The J segment lost 4 bases and the V segment lost 10 bases, leaving 9 bases of the junction unmatched. Germline assignment: CDR1 MDHEN and CDR2 SYDVKM. The CDR3 is 14 amino acids. The CDR3 sequence is CAIGSSGRVETQYF. CDR3 sequence (DNA): TGTGCCATCGGGTCTAGCGGGAGAGTAGAGACCCAGTACTTC.

CDR3 nucleotides: TGTGCCAGCAGCCCCCGGGAGGGCCTATATGAGCAGTTCTTC. Translated, it gives CASSPREGLYEQFF. This chain links TRBV7-3 with TRBJ2-1; 8 nucleotides match TRBD2. The V segment lost 5 bases and the J segment 8 bases; nucleotides outside the gene matches: 8. The CDR3 spans 14 residues. Germline CDR1 is SGHTA and CDR2 is FQGTGA.

The count of this clone is one. The V and J genes are TRBV9 and TRBJ2-5; D call uncertain. V was clipped by 4 bases and J by 0 bases, with 10 bases between them. The CDR3 runs to 14 residues. CDR1 and CDR2 from the germline V gene are SGDLS and YYNGEE. This chain's CDR3 is CASSQMGNQETQYF. The DNA of the CDR3 is TGTGCCAGCAGCCAGATGGGGAACCAAGAGACCCAGTACTTC.

This chain uses TRBV15 with TRBJ2-2; 9 bases agree with TRBD1. The junction had 11 bases not matched to a gene; V was cut back by 3 bases and J by 0 bases. The germline V gene encodes CDR1 LNHNV and CDR2 YYDKDF (reference sequence). The CDR3 contains 19 residues. In DNA form, the CDR3 reads TGTGCCACCAGCAGGGGGTTGGGACAGGGACTCTCGAACACCGGGGAGCTGTTTTTT. Amino acid sequence: CATSRGLGQGLSNTGELFF.

The chain is built from TRBV28 and TRBJ2-5, with 11 bases matching TRBD2. The CDR3 covers 16 residues. Germline V gene lookup returns CDR1 MDHEN and CDR2 SYDVKM. The junction had 7 bases not matched to a gene; V was cut back by 7 bases and J by 0 bases. The CDR3 nucleotides are TGTGCCAGCATGGCTAGCGGGAGGATGTACCAAGAGACCCAGTACTTC. Encoded protein: CASMASGRMYQETQYF.